This TCR beta chain was documented in a study of graft-versus-host responses after intestinal transplantation (dated by TCRdb to the early 2020s). General notes on the study: Multivisceral, liver-intestinal, or isolated intestinal transplants were received by the recipients. Anti-thymocyte globulin induction was given to all recipients, followed by maintenance tacrolimus and steroids for approximately three years. Graft-versus-host and host-versus-graft alloreactive T cell clones were tracked in the graft, circulation and bone marrow after intestinal transplantation using bulk TCR-beta CDR3 sequencing. To identify alloreactive clones, pre-transplant mixed lymphocyte reaction products were sequenced and then compared with unstimulated pre-transplant donor and recipient T cells. The cohort enrolled about two dozen intestinal transplant recipients, one of whom was a retransplant, and a few patients without pretransplant specimens were excluded. A peak of at least 4% donor T cells among recipient peripheral blood mononuclear cells was the definition used for donor T cell macrochimerism. Rather than being sequenced by the commercial service, samples from three later patients were sequenced in-house on an Illumina MiSeq and processed with MiXCR.

Library preparation was by the immunoSEQ multiplex PCR assay. For most patients, high-throughput TCR-beta CDR3 sequencing of genomic DNA was performed by Adaptive Biotechnologies. As for how the authors treated the data: TCR sequencing data were retrieved from Adaptive's ImmunoSEQ software for 18 patients, whereas three other patients were processed with MiXCR and VDJtools. CDR3 nucleotide sequences shared by donor and recipient were removed because the origin of these sequences could not be assigned. At least 2-fold expansion over unstimulated cells and a minimum CFSE-low frequency of 0.002% (template counts) or 0.001% (read counts) were required for clones to be classified as alloreactive. A clone was considered mappable if detected in the sequenced pre-transplant spleen, lymph node, or MLR CFSE-low populations of the donor or recipient. Cumulative frequency of alloreactive clones was calculated as a percentage of all sequences weighted by copy number. TCRdb provides this immuneACCESS table in a form limited to in-frame rearrangements. Some clones are lacking; in checked studies, under half of them reflect an unresolved V gene, and why the rest are absent is not known. That table supplies the V and J calls and clone size; D and trimming were determined from the DNA. This sample comprises 20,000 or so clones, around 85% of them detected only once. Together, the top ten hold 0.9% to 1% of the sample.

General conclusions and limits of the study: GvH clones were detected in recipient bone marrow, and some of these GvH clones were observed earlier in ileal mucosa or blood, consistent with an intestinal mucosal origin. The conclusions were limited by the relatively low number and heterogeneity of the intestinal transplant patients. Early after transplant, declines in HvG clones were associated with peak levels of circulating GvH clones. In the allografts of patients with donor T cell macrochimerism, GvH to HvG T cell clonal ratios were high.

In its sample, this clone was seen once. Its target antigen remains unknown. No per-base quality is available; no much larger clone lies one base away. Germline trimming: 1 base from V, 7 bases from J; junction bases outside gene matches: 8. The CDR3 has 16 amino acids, counting the end cysteine and phenylalanine. Only the CDR3 part of the read is kept: 48 bases, read in frame from the first base. CDR1 MNHNS and CDR2 SASEGT were looked up in the germline V gene. In the first month after transplant, blood samples were collected up to 4 times, and after that at least monthly when available. The chain links TRBV6-1 with TRBJ2-3, and 10 junctional nucleotides match TRBD2. The sample consisted of PBMCs, taken just over 450 days after intestinal transplant. This clonotype was sampled from a human patient who received an intestinal transplant, so some T cells may come from the graft donor. The CDR3 region: CASSEDQLAGAYTQYF. The bases are TGTGCCAGCAGTGAAGATCAGCTAGCGGGGGCCTATACGCAGTATTTT.